The clone carrying this T cell receptor (beta chain) has more than one count but fewer than ten. This sample is drawn from a study of T-cell reconstitution after alpha-beta-depleted transplantation in children. As it was prepared, the TCRbeta library received unique molecular identifiers. TCRdb re-called the PCR reads with MiXCR, one entry per CDR3 protein. This table holds about 830,000 distinct CDR3 sequences, roughly 15% found once. The germline gives CDR1 ENHRY, CDR2 SYGVKD. V gave up 4 bases and J gave up 2 bases; unmatched junction bases: 4. This CDR3 has 14 amino acids. The material was PBMCs, mostly from graft donor cells, obtained 360 days after TCRalphabeta/CD19-depleted stem cell transplant. The source of this sequence is a male patient younger than 18 who had a stem cell transplant for acute lymphoblastic leukemia, so the T cells may come from the graft donor. The V gene is TRBV10-3, the J gene TRBJ2-5; 7 positions agree with TRBD2. CDR3 sequence (DNA): TGTGCCATCAGTGCACTAGCGACACAAGAGACCCAGTACTTC. Protein product: CAISALATQETQYF.